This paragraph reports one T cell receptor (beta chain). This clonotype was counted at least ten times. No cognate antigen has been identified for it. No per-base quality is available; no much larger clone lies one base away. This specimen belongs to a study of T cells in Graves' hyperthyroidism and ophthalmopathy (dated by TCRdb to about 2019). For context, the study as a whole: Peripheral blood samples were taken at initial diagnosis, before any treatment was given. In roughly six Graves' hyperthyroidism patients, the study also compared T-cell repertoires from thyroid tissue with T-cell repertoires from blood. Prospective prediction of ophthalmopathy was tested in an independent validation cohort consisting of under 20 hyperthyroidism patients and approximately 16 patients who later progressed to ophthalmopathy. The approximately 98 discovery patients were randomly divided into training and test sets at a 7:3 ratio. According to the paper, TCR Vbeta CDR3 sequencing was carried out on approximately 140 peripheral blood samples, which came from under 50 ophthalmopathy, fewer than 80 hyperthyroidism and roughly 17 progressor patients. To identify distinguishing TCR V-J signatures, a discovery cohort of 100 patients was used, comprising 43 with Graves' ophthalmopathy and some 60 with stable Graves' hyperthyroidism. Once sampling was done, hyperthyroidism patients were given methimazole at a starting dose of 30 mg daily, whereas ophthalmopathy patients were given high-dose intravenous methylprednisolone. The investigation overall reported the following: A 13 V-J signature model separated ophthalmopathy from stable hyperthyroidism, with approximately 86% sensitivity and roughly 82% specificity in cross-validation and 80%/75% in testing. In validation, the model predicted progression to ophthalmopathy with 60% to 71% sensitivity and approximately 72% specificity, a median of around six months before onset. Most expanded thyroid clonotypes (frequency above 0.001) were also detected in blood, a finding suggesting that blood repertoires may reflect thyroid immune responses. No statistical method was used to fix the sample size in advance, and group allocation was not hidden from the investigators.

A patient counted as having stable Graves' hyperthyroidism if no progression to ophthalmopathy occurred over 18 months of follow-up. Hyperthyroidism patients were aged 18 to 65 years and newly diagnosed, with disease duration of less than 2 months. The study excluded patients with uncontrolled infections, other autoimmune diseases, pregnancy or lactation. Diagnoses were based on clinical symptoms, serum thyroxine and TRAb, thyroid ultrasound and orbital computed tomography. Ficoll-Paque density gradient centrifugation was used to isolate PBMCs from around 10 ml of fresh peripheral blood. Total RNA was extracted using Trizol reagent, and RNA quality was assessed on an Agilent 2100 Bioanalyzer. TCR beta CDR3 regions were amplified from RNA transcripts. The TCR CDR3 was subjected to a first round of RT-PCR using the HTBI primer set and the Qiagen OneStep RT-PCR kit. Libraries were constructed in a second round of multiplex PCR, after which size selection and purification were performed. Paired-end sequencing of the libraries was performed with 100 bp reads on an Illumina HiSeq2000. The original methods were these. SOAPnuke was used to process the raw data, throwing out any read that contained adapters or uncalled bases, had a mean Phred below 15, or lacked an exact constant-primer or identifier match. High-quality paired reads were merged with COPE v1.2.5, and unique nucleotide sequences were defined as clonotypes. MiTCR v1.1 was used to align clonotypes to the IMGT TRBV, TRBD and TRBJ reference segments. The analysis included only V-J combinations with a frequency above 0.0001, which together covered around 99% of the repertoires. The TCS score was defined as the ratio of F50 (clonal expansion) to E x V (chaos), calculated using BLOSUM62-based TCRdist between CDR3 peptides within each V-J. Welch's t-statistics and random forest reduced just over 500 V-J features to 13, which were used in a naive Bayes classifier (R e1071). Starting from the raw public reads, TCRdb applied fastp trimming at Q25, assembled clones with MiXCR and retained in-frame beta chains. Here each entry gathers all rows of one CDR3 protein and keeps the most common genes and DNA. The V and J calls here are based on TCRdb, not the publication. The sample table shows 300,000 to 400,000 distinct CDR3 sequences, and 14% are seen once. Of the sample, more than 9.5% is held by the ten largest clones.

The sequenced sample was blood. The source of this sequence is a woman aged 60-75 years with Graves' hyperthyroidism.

The DNA reads TGCAGTGCTAATAGGTTCCGGGACCAAGAGACCCAGTACTTC. Its protein reads: CSANRFRDQETQYF. The chain joins TRBV20-1 to TRBJ2-5; the D gene is unclear. In the germline V gene (reference sequence), CDR1 corresponds to DFQATT and CDR2 to SNEGSKA. The V and J ends are trimmed by 4 bases and 0 bases, leaving 12 bases between them. The CDR3 runs 14 residues from the cysteine to the phenylalanine. Of the read, only the CDR3 DNA is kept; its 42 bases are in frame from base 1.